Ten or more counts support the clone carrying this T cell receptor beta chain. Its specificity is unknown. This specimen belongs to a study of CD8 T cells in ankylosing spondylitis. This CDR3 comprises 15 residues. Germline CDR1 and CDR2: KGHDR and SFDVKD. V lost 2 bases and J lost 7; bases outside the gene matches: 4. Study-level findings and limits: Fewer than ten highly homologous variants made up a TCR beta motif that seemed to typify ankylosing spondylitis blood. Clones tied to disease were said to be significantly enriched in matched ankylosing spondylitis synovial fluid. Previous work reported some of these motif variants in the synovial fluid and blood of reactive arthritis.

Quantitative 5'-RACE with molecular barcodes produced the TCR beta libraries. TCRdb recomputed calls from the 5' RACE reads with MiXCR, one row per CDR3 protein. Of just under 550,000 distinct CDR3 sequences in the sample, about 13% were seen once. The chain links TRBV24-1 to TRBJ2-3, with 11 bases lining up with TRBD2. This receptor was obtained from a male donor with ankylosing spondylitis. Sequencing used blood, either unsorted or a sorted T cell fraction (not recorded which). For the CDR3, the DNA is TGTGCCACCAGTGATTATAGCGGGAGGGGAAATACGCAGTATTTT. It yields the protein CATSDYSGRGNTQYF.